The present TCR beta chain was sequenced within a study of shared clonotypes between healthy human individuals. Study-level points and caveats: Non-shared clonotypes had lower generation probabilities than clonotypes shared by all four sorted-subset donors.

CD4+ cells yielded CD45RA+ naive and CD45RA-negative memory subsets. Sequencing was performed with immunoSEQ multiplex PCR; in TCRdb, only in-frame clones are kept and a portion is missing. The sample includes about 980,000 clones, less than 85% of them seen just once. Of note for this clone: Its antigen remains unidentified.

The germline gives CDR1 ENHRY, CDR2 SYGVKD. The ends were cut back, 3 bases at V and 7 bases at J, with 10 bases in the middle. The CDR3 runs 12 residues. This clonotype was obtained from a man younger than 30 in good health. This chain connects TRBV10-3 to TRBJ2-7; possible D gene TRBD2, 5 bases. Sequenced material: memory CD4+ T cells sorted from blood. Specified subset: CD45RA-negative fraction. The CDR3 DNA follows: TGTGCCATCAGTGAACTAGGCTGGGAGCAGTACTTC. It yields the protein CAISELGWEQYF.